There are many counts of the clone carrying this T cell receptor (beta chain). A TCRbeta library incorporating unique molecular identifiers was prepared. Via MiXCR, TCRdb re-called the PCR reads, giving one row per CDR3 protein. The repertoire holds hundreds of thousands of distinct CDR3 sequences, with 10% to 13% as singletons. The sample comes from a study of T-cell reconstitution after alpha-beta-depleted transplantation in children. This CDR3 comprises 14 residues. CDR1 and CDR2 (germline): DFQATT, SNEGSKA (reference sequence). Trimming pared 2 bases from V and 5 bases from J, leaving 12 bases between.

This sequence joins TRBV20-1 and TRBJ2-2; the D gene is possibly TRBD1 (5 bases). The specimen comprised PBMCs from the stem cell graft donor, sampled from the stem cell graft. The sequence was obtained from a human donor who donated a stem cell graft to a child with acute myeloid leukemia. The CDR3: CSARSTQGTGELFF. Here the CDR3 DNA reads TGCAGTGCTAGAAGTACCCAGGGAACCGGGGAGCTGTTTTTT.